What follows is one T cell receptor (beta chain) and its context. The antigen remains unidentified. The table came from immunoSEQ multiplex PCR; TCRdb's copy has only in-frame clones and leaves some out. The sample has about 130,000 clones, 88% seen once; the top ten hold 1.4%. This entry comes from a study of cytomegalovirus exposure and HLA in healthy donors. Study-wide results and caveats: TCR beta chains numbering under 200 were designated cytomegalovirus-associated. Usually a TCR sequence was rare, but some public TCRs were found in many donors. Through in vitro validation, three CMV-associated chains were shown to be specific for CMV antigens.

CDR1 and CDR2 from the germline V gene are SGHRS and YFSETQ. V was pared by 1 base and J by 3 bases, with 11 bases between. CDR3 length: 14 amino acids. Among the 120 or so subjects of the validation cohort, separate from the approximately 700-subject first cohort, were the donors. Material: PBMCs. The receptor was derived from a man younger than 40 in good health and CMV-seronegative. This chain connects TRBV5-1 to TRBJ2-7; maybe TRBD2 (6 bases). The CDR3 DNA is TGCGCCAGCAGCTTGAATGGGGGGAACTACGAGCAGTACTTC. It specifies CASSLNGGNYEQYF.